Below, 15 T cell receptor beta chains from the same sample are listed, as sequenced in a study of T cells in localized non-small cell lung cancer. TCRdb's table, derived via immunoSEQ multiplex PCR, lists solely in-frame clones and lacks some. The sample records around 2,700 clones, about 26% being singletons. The material was lung tumor tissue, obtained before any cancer treatment. Receptor source: an older female donor with stage II squamous cell lung carcinoma.

The genes are TRBV15 and TRBJ2-3, with 8 bases aligning to TRBD2. V lost 6 bases, J lost 4 bases, and 12 bases stayed unmatched. CDR1 and CDR2 from the germline V gene are LNHNV and YYDKDF (reference sequence). The CDR3 consists of 16 residues. CDR3 loop: CATRGGPGLEADTQYF. CDR3 nucleotide sequence: TGTGCCACCAGGGGGGGGCCGGGACTAGAGGCAGATACGCAGTATTTT.

The chain is built from TRBV11-3 and TRBJ1-3, with D tentatively TRBD1 (5 bases). CDR1 and CDR2 from the germline V gene are SGHNT and YENEEA. The CDR3 is made up of 14 amino acids. V lost 5 bases and J 8 bases, leaving 16 bases between the germline ends. The CDR3 loop is CASSPRRLGDTIYF. DNA of the CDR3: TGTGCCAGCAGCCCCCGACGGTTGGGGGACACCATATATTTT.

The V gene is TRBV7-4, the J gene TRBJ1-4, with D hard to call. Germline V CDR1 and CDR2: SGHVT, SQSDAQ. Trimming removed 8 bases from V and 7 bases from J, with 14 bases in between. The CDR3 covers 13 residues. The CDR3 sequence is CASSEGLGEKLFF. CDR3 nucleotide sequence: TGTGCCAGCTCGGAAGGTCTCGGTGAAAAACTGTTTTTT.

The chain uses TRBV11-3 and TRBJ2-7, with TRBD2 identical over 12 bases. The CDR3 extends over 14 amino acids. V trimming: 5 bases; J trimming: 7 bases; junction bases outside the gene matches: 6. The V gene's germline CDR1 is SGHNT and CDR2 YENEEA. The CDR3 reads CASSKGLAGSEQYF. The CDR3 nucleotides are TGTGCCAGCAGCAAAGGACTAGCGGGGAGTGAGCAGTACTTC.

The CDR3, as DNA: TGCAGCGTTGGGGGGCGATGGGCAACCCAGTACTTC. Residues: CSVGGRWATQYF. The chain carries TRBV29-1 and TRBJ2-5; weak D call: TRBD1 (6 bases). The CDR3 spans 12 residues. The germline CDR1 and CDR2 sequences are SQVTM and ANQGSEA. V was pared by 4 bases and J by 8 bases, with 14 bases between.

The chain is built from TRBV9 and TRBJ1-3; D ambiguous. V lost 5 bases and J 6 bases, leaving 9 bases between the germline ends. The CDR3 has 12 amino acids. Looked up from germline, CDR1 is SGDLS and CDR2 is YYNGEE. The chain's CDR3 is CASSLTENTIYF. The CDR3 nucleotides read TGTGCCAGCAGTCTTACGGAAAACACCATATATTTT.

The chain recombines TRBV28 with TRBJ1-2; tentative D call: TRBD1 (6 bases). The CDR3 consists of 14 residues. The germline V and J ends were trimmed by 2 bases and 8 bases, with 15 bases remaining between them. Germline CDR1 MDHEN, CDR2 SYDVKM. CDR3 amino acids: CASSLAGGPEGYTF. Here the CDR3 DNA reads TGTGCCAGCAGTTTAGCCGGGGGCCCGGAAGGCTACACCTTC.

The chain combines TRBV29-1 with TRBJ2-7, with 7 bases matching TRBD1. J gave up 1 base and V 3 bases, and 6 bases lay outside the gene matches. CDR3 length: 14 amino acids. Per the germline V gene, CDR1 is SQVTM and CDR2 is ANQGSEA. This chain's CDR3 is CSVEVRDSSYEQYF. CDR3 bases: TGCAGCGTTGAGGTTCGGGACAGTTCCTACGAGCAGTACTTC.

The chain employs TRBV28 and TRBJ2-7, with TRBD1 as a possible D gene (6 bases). CDR3 length: 15 residues. The V end lost 6 bases, the J end lost 2 bases, and 17 bases lay between the germline ends. CDR1 and CDR2 from the germline V gene are MDHEN and SYDVKM. The CDR3 DNA is TGTGCCAGCAGCTCTATACTCAGGGGAACCTACGAGCAGTACTTC. Translating it yields CASSSILRGTYEQYF.

This clone was recorded a few times. This chain links TRBV18 with TRBJ2-7; no firm D call. The CDR3 covers 13 residues. Per the germline V gene, CDR1 is KGHSH and CDR2 is LQKENI. The ends were cut back, 2 bases at V and 2 bases at J, with 7 bases in the middle. CDR3 DNA: TGTGCCAGCTCACCAGGCGGCACCTACGAGCAGTACTTC. This codes for CASSPGGTYEQYF. Full variable domain (remainder filled in from reference TRBV18 and TRBJ2-7): NAGVMQNPRHLVRRRGQEARLRCSPMKGHSHVYWYRQLPEEGLKFMVYLQKENIIDESGMPKERFSAEFPKEGPSILRIQQVVRGDSAAYFCASSPGGTYEQYFGPGTRLTVT.

The V gene is TRBV28, the J gene TRBJ2-7; a weak D match, TRBD1 (5 bases). The germline CDR1 and CDR2 sequences are MDHEN and SYDVKM. The CDR3 spans 12 residues. The germline V and J ends were trimmed by 7 bases and 10 bases, with 17 bases remaining between them. CDR3 protein: CASMDNPYKQYF. The CDR3 coding sequence is TGTGCCAGCATGGACAATCCCTACAAACAGTACTTC.

In this sample, this clone is medium-sized. The chain has TRBV11-3 and TRBJ2-1; 10 bases map to TRBD2. Trimming at V came to 5 bases and at J to 5 bases, leaving 9 bases not matched to a gene. Germline lookup yields CDR1 SGHNT and CDR2 YENEEA. The CDR3 has 16 amino acids. The CDR3 DNA reads as TGTGCCAGCAGCCCCCACAGCGGGGGGGGGAACAATGAGCAGTTCTTC. This sequence encodes CASSPHSGGGNNEQFF. Based on the CDR3 plus reference TRBV11-3 and TRBJ2-1, the full variable domain is EAGVVQSPRYKIIEKKQPVAFWCNPISGHNTLYWYLQNLGQGPELLIRYENEEAVDDSQLPKDRFSAERLKGVDSTLKIQPAELGDSAVYLCASSPHSGGGNNEQFFGPGTRLTVL.

The rearrangement links TRBV28 to TRBJ1-4; 7 bases map to TRBD1. Trimming at V came to 7 bases and at J to 0 bases, leaving 8 bases not matched to a gene. Germline loops: CDR1 MDHEN, CDR2 SYDVKM. The CDR3 consists of 16 residues. CDR3 loop: CASINRGGATNEKLFF. CDR3 DNA: TGTGCCAGCATCAACAGGGGTGGGGCAACTAATGAAAAACTGTTTTTT.

J is TRBJ2-4 and V is TRBV6-8; D may be TRBD2 (7 bases). The CDR3 is 13 residues long. Per germline, CDR1 MNHGY and CDR2 SAAAGT. The V end lost 8 bases, the J end lost 2 bases, and 10 bases lay between the germline ends. In DNA form, the CDR3 reads TGTGCCAGCCGGGGGGCGACCAAAAACATTCAGTACTTC. Translation gives CASRGATKNIQYF.

This clone was detected once. The chain joins TRBV29-1 to TRBJ1-1; TRBD1 matches 7 bases. V shed 6 bases, J shed 8 bases, and the junction held 9 bases outside the gene matches. Germline V gene sequence: CDR1 SQVTM, CDR2 ANQGSEA. The CDR3 spans 12 residues. CDR3 in DNA: TGCAGCGTAGGCAGGGGGACAGCCGAAGCTTTCTTT. It encodes CSVGRGTAEAFF.